The 25 T cell receptor beta chains given below trace back to one sample, sequenced in a study of PD-1 blockade in classical Hodgkin lymphoma. Data came from immunoSEQ multiplex PCR; TCRdb stores just in-frame clones and leaves some out. The profile shows more than 55,000 clones, 88% of them singletons. Every patient relapsed after autologous stem cell transplantation, and brentuximab vedotin exposure varied. Material: peripheral blood mononuclear cells (PBMCs), obtained before the second cycle of nivolumab. The receptor source for this set is a human donor with classical Hodgkin lymphoma.

This clone was seen a few times. The rearrangement uses TRBV9 and TRBJ2-2, with TRBD1 matching 11 bases. Germline V gene sequence: CDR1 SGDLS, CDR2 YYNGEE. The V and J ends lost 0 bases and 6 bases, in that order; junction bases with no gene match: 7. This CDR3 region has 17 residues. The CDR3 coding sequence is TGTGCCAGCAGCGTAGGAAGCCGGGACAGGGGGGCCGGGGAGCTGTTTTTT. It translates to CASSVGSRDRGAGELFF.

This clone appeared a few times. The gene calls are TRBV6-5 and TRBJ2-7, with TRBD1 matching 8 bases. This CDR3 has 15 amino acids. Germline V lookup: CDR1 MNHEY, CDR2 SVGAGI. With V trimmed by 0 bases and J by 3 bases, 4 bases remained unmatched. CDR3 bases: TGTGCCAGCAGTTACTCCGGGACAGGACTCTACGAGCAGTACTTC. The encoded protein is CASSYSGTGLYEQYF.

This clone has a single count. The chain employs TRBV10-2 and TRBJ1-2; D not certain. The germline CDR1 and CDR2 sequences are WSHSY and SAAADI. Trimming stripped 0 bases from V and 2 bases from J, with 16 bases between. The CDR3 is 17 residues long. The CDR3 here is CASSESPHQLENYGYTF. The CDR3, as DNA: TGCGCCAGCAGTGAGTCGCCCCATCAGCTAGAGAACTATGGCTACACCTTC.

The chain joins TRBV19 to TRBJ1-3; D is unresolved. Germline V gene lookup returns CDR1 LNHDA and CDR2 SQIVND (reference sequence). Between the trimmed V and J ends, which lost 7 bases and 0 bases, there was a span of 22 bases. The CDR3 sequence is 18 residues long. CDR3 DNA: TGTGCCAGTACCCGCCGGGGAAGACTCTTGAGCTCTGGAAACACCATATATTTT. The encoded protein is CASTRRGRLLSSGNTIYF.

The chain combines TRBV5-1 with TRBJ1-6; TRBD1 might be the D (5 bases). Germline CDR1 and CDR2: SGHRS and YFSETQ. This CDR3 has 14 residues. The V gene lost 0 bases and the J gene lost 7 bases, with 8 bases spanning the gap. The CDR3 bases are TGCGCCAGCAGCTTGGAGGGGCCAAATTCACCCCTCCACTTT. Its protein is CASSLEGPNSPLHF.

The genes are TRBV28 and TRBJ1-5; the D gene is possibly TRBD1 (5 bases). The CDR3 length is 15 residues. V dropped 5 bases and J dropped 4 bases, with 15 bases sitting between them. Per germline, CDR1 MDHEN and CDR2 SYDVKM. DNA of the CDR3: TGTGCCAGCAGTCCTCCCGGGACTCAAAATCAGCCCCAGCATTTT. This gives the protein CASSPPGTQNQPQHF.

The CDR3 DNA is TGTGCCAGCAGCTTCGACACGTCAGCCGTGCAGCCCCAGCATTTT. Its protein product is CASSFDTSAVQPQHF. The rearrangement uses TRBV7-9 and TRBJ1-5, with unresolved D. Trimming removed 3 bases from V and 7 bases from J, with 16 bases in between. CDR3 size: 15 residues. Per the germline V gene, CDR1 is SEHNR and CDR2 is FQNEAQ (reference sequence).

CDR3 coding DNA: TGTGCCAGCAGCCCCTGGGCGGGGGCCACAGATACGCAGTATTTT. Translation: CASSPWAGATDTQYF. The chain joins TRBV6-6 to TRBJ2-3; a possible D gene is TRBD2 (7 bases). The CDR3 has 15 amino acids. Germline CDR1 MNHNY, CDR2 SVGAGI (reference sequence). With 6 bases removed from V and 2 bases from J, the gap between germline ends came to 15 bases.

The chain uses TRBV28 and TRBJ2-3, with D tentatively TRBD2 (5 bases). V was clipped by 7 bases and J by 13 bases, with 12 bases between them. The CDR3 is 10 residues long. Germline V CDR1 and CDR2: MDHEN, SYDVKM. The chain's CDR3 is CASKRNLEYF. CDR3 DNA: TGTGCCAGCAAGCGGAACCTGGAGTATTTT.

In DNA, the CDR3 is TGTGCCAGCAGTCTCTCCGGCCCCGACTATGGCTACACCTTC. Protein: CASSLSGPDYGYTF. The rearrangement joins TRBV27 to TRBJ1-2; D uncertain. V shed 5 bases and J shed 3 bases, with 13 bases lying between them. The CDR3 is 14 residues long. The germline gives CDR1 MNHEY, CDR2 SMNVEV (reference sequence).

The chain uses TRBV6-5 and TRBJ1-1; 8 positions agree with TRBD1. Looked up from germline, CDR1 is MNHEY and CDR2 is SVGAGI. V dropped 5 bases and J dropped 8; count of bases not matched to a gene: 10. CDR3 length: 14 amino acids. This chain's CDR3 is CASSEDRAKGEAFF. The CDR3 DNA follows: TGTGCCAGCAGTGAGGACAGGGCCAAAGGGGAAGCTTTCTTT.

This chain connects TRBV19 to TRBJ1-6; a possible D gene is TRBD1 (5 bases). Trimming left V 4 bases short and J 4 bases short, with 11 bases between. The CDR3 consists of 15 residues. Germline V gives CDR1 LNHDA, CDR2 SQIVND (reference sequence). In DNA form, the CDR3 reads TGTGCCAGTAGTAAGGGGCGAGTTTATAATTCACCCCTCCACTTT. This codes for CASSKGRVYNSPLHF.

This rearrangement joins TRBV30 to TRBJ2-2; D remains ambiguous. The CDR3 spans 15 residues. The germline CDR1 and CDR2 sequences are GTSNPN and SVGIG (reference sequence). The germline V and J ends were trimmed by 4 bases and 0 bases, with 12 bases remaining between them. CDR3 nucleotides: TGTGCCTGGATTAAGAGGCCCCCGAACACCGGGGAGCTGTTTTTT. Translated: CAWIKRPPNTGELFF.

The chain has TRBV25-1 and TRBJ1-1; D unclear. Trimming stripped 5 bases from V and 0 bases from J, with 7 bases between. Germline CDR1 reads MGHDK; CDR2 reads SYGVNS. This CDR3 spans 13 amino acids. DNA of the CDR3: TGTGCCAGCAGTCCCAAAGTGAACACTGAAGCTTTCTTT. The encoded protein is CASSPKVNTEAFF.

The chain recombines TRBV10-1 with TRBJ1-4, with D unclear. The CDR3 is 12 amino acids. V was shortened by 6 bases and J by 8 bases, with 10 bases between the two germline ends. Germline-derived CDR1 and CDR2 are WNHNN and SYGVQD (reference sequence). The CDR3 is CASRENKEKLFF. The CDR3 nucleotides are TGCGCCAGCAGAGAGAACAAGGAAAAACTGTTTTTT.

This clone turned up a few times. The rearrangement links TRBV2 to TRBJ2-6; perhaps D is TRBD1 or TRBD2 (5 bases each). V lost 6 bases and J 0 bases, leaving 18 bases between the germline ends. The germline gives CDR1 SNHLY, CDR2 FYNNEI. The CDR3 runs 18 residues. CDR3 DNA sequence: TGTGCCAGCAGAATACCTCCCGGGACGGCCTCTGGGGCCAACGTCCTGACTTTC. This codes for CASRIPPGTASGANVLTF.

The chain is built from TRBV5-1 and TRBJ2-1; D may be TRBD1 (6 bases). Trimming took off 0 bases at V and 15 bases at J, with 22 bases between the two ends. Germline values: CDR1 SGHRS, CDR2 YFSETQ. The CDR3 extends over 15 amino acids. CDR3 DNA sequence: TGCGCCAGCAGCTTGGGAGGTCAGGGGCGTTCGGTGTGGTTCTTC. Its protein is CASSLGGQGRSVWFF.

V and J are TRBV5-1 and TRBJ2-3; 9 nucleotides align to TRBD1. CDR1 is SGHRS and CDR2 is YFSETQ in the germline V gene. This CDR3 is built from 15 residues. J was trimmed by 4 bases and V by 2 bases; bases with no gene match: 5. CDR3 protein: CASSLQGAAPDTQYF. The CDR3 DNA follows: TGCGCCAGCAGCTTACAGGGGGCGGCCCCAGATACGCAGTATTTT.

This clone appeared a few times. The rearrangement uses TRBV7-9 and TRBJ1-2; possible D gene TRBD1, 5 bases. This CDR3 comprises 14 residues. Germline loops: CDR1 SEHNR, CDR2 FQNEAQ (reference sequence). Trimming shortened V by 6 bases and J by 5 bases, and 16 bases separated the two germline ends. CDR3 nucleotide sequence: TGTGCCAGCAGACAGGCAGGGATTACATATGGCTACACCTTC. This gives the protein CASRQAGITYGYTF.

This clone came up once. This rearrangement joins TRBV6-6 to TRBJ1-4; D is perhaps TRBD1 (5 bases). Trimming cost V 3 bases and J 7 bases, with 18 bases left between them. The CDR3 spans 16 residues. Germline values: CDR1 MNHNY, CDR2 SVGAGI (reference sequence). Here the CDR3 DNA reads TGTGCCAGCAGTTATAGGGGCCGGGGGGGTACTGAAAAACTGTTTTTT. Its protein is CASSYRGRGGTEKLFF.

CDR3: CASSGPGTSVRETQYF. In DNA form, the CDR3 reads TGCGCCAGCAGCGGCCCGGGGACTAGCGTCAGGGAGACCCAGTACTTC. This chain uses TRBV5-1 with TRBJ2-5; TRBD2 agrees at 10 bases. Germline V CDR1 and CDR2: SGHRS, YFSETQ. V trimming: 4 bases; J trimming: 5 bases; junction bases outside the gene matches: 11. This CDR3 has 16 residues.

V usage is TRBV7-3 and J usage is TRBJ2-2; no clear D. Trimming removed 5 bases at V and 8 bases at J, with 12 bases between. The germline gives CDR1 SGHTA, CDR2 FQGTGA. The length of the CDR3 is 13 residues. The CDR3 DNA is TGTGCCAGCAGCGTTTCCCTTTTAGGGGAGCTGTTTTTT. Translated, it gives CASSVSLLGELFF.

The chain carries TRBV7-9 and TRBJ1-1, with a weak D call TRBD1 (6 bases). CDR1 is SEHNR, CDR2 FQNEAQ, per germline (reference sequence). The CDR3 extends over 14 amino acids. Trimming took off 2 bases at V and 1 base at J, with 8 bases between the two ends. CDR3 DNA sequence: TGTGCCAGCAGCTTACAGGGGACGAACACTGAAGCTTTCTTT. Protein sequence: CASSLQGTNTEAFF.

The V gene is TRBV19, the J gene TRBJ1-5; TRBD1 aligns across 7 bases. Germline V CDR1 and CDR2: LNHDA, SQIVND (reference sequence). The CDR3 is made up of 15 amino acids. V lost 6 bases, J lost 0 bases, and 5 bases stayed unmatched. The CDR3: CASRDRLYSNQPQHF. The CDR3 DNA reads as TGTGCCAGTAGGGACAGGCTATATAGCAATCAGCCCCAGCATTTT. The variable domain in full, completed from reference TRBV19 and TRBJ1-5, reads DGGITQSPKYLFRKEGQNVTLSCEQNLNHDAMYWYRQDPGQGLRLIYYSQIVNDFQKGDIAEGYSVSREKKESFPLTVTSAQKNPTAFYLCASRDRLYSNQPQHFGDGTRLSIL.

The chain links TRBV6-6 to TRBJ1-3; the match to TRBD1 covers 7 bases. Losses at the gene ends were 5 bases for V and 0 bases for J; bases not matched to a gene: 7. Germline V gives CDR1 MNHNY, CDR2 SVGAGI (reference sequence). This CDR3 has 16 residues. The CDR3 region has the DNA TGTGCCAGCAGTAACAGACAGGGAAACTCTGGAAACACCATATATTTT. Translated, it gives CASSNRQGNSGNTIYF.